These 2 T cell receptor beta chains came from one sample sequenced in a study of blood T cell repertoires in COVID-19 (dated by TCRdb to the early 2020s). Library preparation was by the immunoSEQ multiplex PCR assay. Sourced from immuneACCESS, this table was stored by TCRdb with only in-frame sequences that have V and J called. A share of the clones is absent; for the studies checked, an unresolved V gene accounts for under half, and the remainder has no known explanation. The sample table lists fewer than 250,000 clones, 90% of them with a count of one. The ten largest make up more than 13% of the sample. The sample comprised PBMCs or T cells enriched from blood (not recorded which). These receptors all stem from a man aged 25 to 40 who had been exposed to COVID-19.

This sequence joins TRBV2 and TRBJ1-5; a possible D gene is TRBD1 (6 bases). With 6 bases removed from V and 0 bases from J, the gap between germline ends came to 9 bases. Per the germline V gene, CDR1 is SNHLY and CDR2 is FYNNEI. The CDR3 length is 14 residues. The CDR3: CASRDSHSNQPQHF. As DNA, the CDR3 is TGTGCCAGCAGGGACAGCCATAGCAATCAGCCCCAGCATTTT.

The rearrangement links TRBV7-9 to TRBJ1-5, with D possibly being TRBD1 (5 bases). Trimming cost V 0 bases and J 3 bases, with 9 bases left between them. Germline assignment: CDR1 SEHNR and CDR2 FQNEAQ (reference sequence). This CDR3 region has 15 residues. In nucleotides, the CDR3 is TGTGCCAGCAGCTTAGCAGGGGTTCACAATCAGCCCCAGCATTTT. It codes for CASSLAGVHNQPQHF.